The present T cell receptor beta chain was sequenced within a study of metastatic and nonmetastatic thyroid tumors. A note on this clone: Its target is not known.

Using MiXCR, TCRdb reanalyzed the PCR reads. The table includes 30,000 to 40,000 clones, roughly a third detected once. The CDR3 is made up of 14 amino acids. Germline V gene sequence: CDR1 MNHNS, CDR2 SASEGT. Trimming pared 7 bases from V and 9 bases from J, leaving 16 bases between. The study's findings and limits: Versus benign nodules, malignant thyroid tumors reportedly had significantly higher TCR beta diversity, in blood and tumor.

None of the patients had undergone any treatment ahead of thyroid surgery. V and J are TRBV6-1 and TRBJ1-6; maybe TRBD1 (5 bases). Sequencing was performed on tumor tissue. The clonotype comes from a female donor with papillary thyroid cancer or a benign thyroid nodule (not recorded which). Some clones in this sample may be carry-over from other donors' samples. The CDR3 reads CASNTQIGGSPLHF. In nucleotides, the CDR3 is TGTGCCAGCAACACCCAAATTGGGGGTTCACCCCTCCACTTT.